A selection of T cell receptor beta chains follows, all from one sample in a study of vaccination effects on CD4 cells after COVID-19. Antigen specificity for these receptors is unknown. The protocol was immunoSEQ multiplex PCR, while the TCRdb copy is restricted to in-frame clones and leaves out a portion. The table includes more than 50,000 clones, over 65% detected once. The sequencing here drew on CD4+ T cells from PBMCs cultured without peptide, taken before COVID-19 vaccination. The receptors come from a human donor who received a COVID-19 vaccine. Both conserved end residues are part of each CDR3. The order of the fields is CDR3 protein, CDR3 DNA, D gene, clone size, V gene, J gene. The D gene is left open where the match is weak. Rows give clone size only sometimes, using once, few, many, or a class for an expanded clone.

CASGLTINRVGTGELFF	TGTGCTAGTGGTTTGACCATAAACAGGGTTGGGACCGGGGAGCTGTTTTTT	NA	NA	TRBV12-5	TRBJ2-2
CASAVDRGFSGELFF	TGCGCCAGCGCTGTGGACAGGGGGTTTTCCGGGGAGCTGTTTTTT	TRBD1	NA	TRBV5-1	TRBJ2-2
CATSRGGDGYTF	TGTGCCACCAGCAGAGGAGGGGATGGCTACACCTTC	NA	NA	TRBV15	TRBJ1-2
CASSPRAGGTDTQYF	TGTGCCAGCAGCCCCCGAGCGGGGGGCACAGATACGCAGTATTTT	TRBD2	NA	TRBV7-3	TRBJ2-3
CASSSHPPSTDTQYF	TGCGCCAGCAGCTCTCACCCCCCAAGCACAGATACGCAGTATTTT	NA	NA	TRBV10-2	TRBJ2-3
CASSSLQGAKNIQYF	TGTGCCAGCAGCTCGTTACAGGGGGCCAAAAACATTCAGTACTTC	TRBD1	NA	TRBV5-6	TRBJ2-4
CASSRRQGPGEKLFF	TGCGCCAGCAGCCGTAGACAGGGCCCAGGAGAAAAACTGTTTTTT	TRBD1	NA	TRBV4-1	TRBJ1-4
CATSQKGTQYF	TGTGCCACCAGCCAAAAGGGGACCCAGTACTTC	NA	NA	TRBV24-1	TRBJ2-5
CASAPQNRNYGYTF	TGTGCCAGCGCCCCACAAAACCGCAACTATGGCTACACCTTC	NA	NA	TRBV27	TRBJ1-2
CATSEGEVRGYTF	TGTGCCACCAGTGAAGGGGAAGTGAGGGGCTACACCTTC	NA	NA	TRBV24-1	TRBJ1-2
CASSQEGEGGKAFF	TGTGCCAGCAGCCAAGAAGGAGAGGGGGGCAAAGCTTTCTTT	NA	NA	TRBV3-1/TRBV3-2	TRBJ1-1
CASSQDPTGVGSTGELFF	TGTGCCAGCAGCCAAGATCCGACGGGGGTAGGCAGTACCGGGGAGCTGTTTTTT	NA	NA	TRBV3-1/TRBV3-2	TRBJ2-2
CASTALSGNEQFF	TGTGCCAGCACCGCCCTGAGCGGCAATGAGCAGTTCTTC	NA	once	TRBV11-2	TRBJ2-1
CASSVAPGGQPEAFF	TGTGCCAGCAGCGTAGCCCCTGGGGGGCAGCCTGAAGCTTTCTTT	NA	once	TRBV9	TRBJ1-1
CASSPGSYGYTF	TGTGCCAGCAGCCCCGGCAGCTATGGCTACACCTTC	NA	NA	TRBV7-2	TRBJ1-2
CASSSGQIFTGELFF	TGCGCCAGCAGCTCCGGACAGATCTTCACCGGGGAGCTGTTTTTT	NA	NA	TRBV5-1	TRBJ2-2
CASRENTGELFF	TGTGCCAGCAGGGAAAACACCGGGGAGCTGTTTTTT	NA	once	TRBV11-2	TRBJ2-2
CASRTSAETQYF	TGTGCCAGCAGAACTAGCGCAGAGACCCAGTACTTC	TRBD2	once	TRBV28	TRBJ2-5
CASSLSRSYNEQFF	TGTGCCAGCAGCTTATCAAGGAGCTACAATGAGCAGTTCTTC	NA	NA	TRBV7-8	TRBJ2-1
CASSLGQSYQPQHF	TGTGCCAGTAGTCTAGGACAGTCGTATCAGCCCCAGCATTTT	NA	NA	TRBV19	TRBJ1-5
CASSLGPPAGNTIYF	TGTGCCAGCAGCTTAGGTCCTCCCGCTGGAAACACCATATATTTT	NA	NA	TRBV11-3	TRBJ1-3
CASLRGWGTGELFF	TGTGCCAGCCTCCGGGGGTGGGGCACCGGGGAGCTGTTTTTT	NA	NA	TRBV7-2	TRBJ2-2
CASSIVQGGHQPQHF	TGTGCCAGTAGTATAGTTCAAGGAGGCCATCAGCCCCAGCATTTT	NA	NA	TRBV19	TRBJ1-5
CASTQDRGETQYF	TGTGCCAGCACCCAGGACAGGGGAGAGACCCAGTACTTC	TRBD1	NA	TRBV5-4	TRBJ2-5
CASSLGTVNYGYTF	TGCGCCAGCAGCCTGGGAACAGTTAACTATGGCTACACCTTC	NA	NA	TRBV10-2	TRBJ1-2
CASSSLWGGNQPQHF	TGTGCCAGCAGTTCCCTATGGGGGGGCAATCAGCCCCAGCATTTT	NA	NA	TRBV27	TRBJ1-5
CASTRTGQKNIQYF	TGTGCCAGCACTAGAACGGGACAGAAAAACATTCAGTACTTC	TRBD1	NA	TRBV28	TRBJ2-4
CATSDLGQGIETQYF	TGTGCCACCAGTGATCTGGGACAGGGTATAGAGACCCAGTACTTC	TRBD1	NA	TRBV24-1	TRBJ2-5
CSAESNREAFF	TGCAGCGCCGAATCAAACAGGGAAGCTTTCTTT	NA	NA	TRBV29-1	TRBJ1-1
CASSSASGPQETQYF	TGCGCCAGCAGCTCCGCTAGCGGGCCCCAAGAGACCCAGTACTTC	TRBD2	NA	TRBV5-1	TRBJ2-5
CASSVAVTINTQYF	TGTGCCAGCAGCGTAGCGGTTACGATCAATACGCAGTATTTT	NA	few	TRBV6-5	TRBJ2-3
CASSYGQGGQPQHF	TGTGCCAGCAGTTATGGACAGGGAGGTCAGCCCCAGCATTTT	TRBD1	few	TRBV6-2/TRBV6-3	TRBJ1-5
CASSWSNTGELFF	TGCGCCAGCAGCTGGTCGAACACCGGGGAGCTGTTTTTT	NA	NA	TRBV5-1	TRBJ2-2
CASRPGDRGGGNQPQHF	TGTGCCAGCAGACCTGGGGACAGGGGAGGAGGCAATCAGCCCCAGCATTTT	TRBD1	NA	TRBV6-2/TRBV6-3	TRBJ1-5
CASSLRAGSSYNEQFF	TGTGCCAGCAGCTTGCGGGCAGGCAGCTCCTACAATGAGCAGTTCTTC	NA	NA	TRBV7-8	TRBJ2-1
CASSKGGLGGSGANVLTF	TGTGCCAGCAGTAAAGGGGGTCTAGGTGGTTCTGGGGCCAACGTCCTGACTTTC	NA	NA	TRBV2	TRBJ2-6
CASSKVGGRPTYQPQHF	TGTGCCAGCAGTAAGGTCGGGGGAAGGCCCACTTATCAGCCCCAGCATTTT	NA	NA	TRBV28	TRBJ1-5
CAWSRGEKLFF	TGTGCCTGGAGCAGAGGTGAAAAACTGTTTTTT	NA	NA	TRBV30	TRBJ1-4
CASSLGLTGAGNTIYF	TGTGCCAGCAGCCTCGGCCTGACAGGGGCCGGAAACACCATATATTTT	TRBD1	once	TRBV7-2	TRBJ1-3
CAWRGTGRGETQYF	TGTGCCTGGAGAGGGACAGGGCGCGGAGAGACCCAGTACTTC	TRBD1	NA	TRBV30	TRBJ2-5
CASRGAEGYTF	TGTGCCAGCAGGGGGGCTGAAGGCTACACCTTC	NA	NA	TRBV12-3/TRBV12-4	TRBJ1-2
CASSYRWASTDTQYF	TGTGCCAGCAGTTACAGGTGGGCTAGCACAGATACGCAGTATTTT	NA	few	TRBV6-2/TRBV6-3	TRBJ2-3
CASFSWRTGELFF	TGTGCCAGCTTCTCATGGCGAACCGGGGAGCTGTTTTTT	NA	NA	TRBV28	TRBJ2-2
CASSSFGTGVKNIQYF	TGCGCCAGCAGCAGTTTTGGGACAGGGGTCAAAAACATTCAGTACTTC	TRBD1	NA	TRBV5-1	TRBJ2-4
CASRQFGPDSNQPQHF	TGCGCCAGCCGACAGTTCGGCCCTGATAGCAATCAGCCCCAGCATTTT	NA	NA	TRBV10-2	TRBJ1-5
CASRMRGDTEAFF	TGCGCCAGCAGGATGAGGGGCGACACTGAAGCTTTCTTT	NA	once	TRBV10-1	TRBJ1-1
CASSPPGTNIRQQFF	TGTGCCAGCAGTCCGCCCGGGACTAATATACGTCAACAGTTCTTC	TRBD2	NA	TRBV5-4	TRBJ2-1